This T cell receptor beta chain was obtained from a study of blood T cell repertoires in COVID-19. Using immunoSEQ multiplex PCR, the repertoire was profiled, and TCRdb retains in-frame clones only, with some absent. The sample lists tens of thousands of clones, around 90% occurring once. The sequencing input was peripheral blood. The sequence was collected from a man between 50 and 59 years old with active COVID-19.

The CDR3 nucleotides read TGTGCCAGTAGTATGGAGCGGGGGGGCCGTCAGTTCTTC. Amino acids: CASSMERGGRQFF. The chain links TRBV19 to TRBJ2-1; 10 positions match TRBD2. This CDR3 comprises 13 residues. Germline V gene sequence: CDR1 LNHDA, CDR2 SQIVND (reference sequence). Unmatched junction bases numbered 6, after V lost 3 bases and J lost 13 bases.